The entry below gives a single T cell receptor beta chain sequence along with its context. The CDR3 length is 13 residues. V dropped 1 base and J dropped 6 bases, with 10 bases sitting between them. The germline gives CDR1 SGHRS, CDR2 YFSETQ. The source of the sample is a study of blood T cell repertoires in COVID-19. Authors' processing steps: From reference gene primer amplification, estimates of nucleated cell counts were derived. The repertoire was sequenced with immunoSEQ multiplex PCR; TCRdb's copy has only in-frame clones and lacks some. V, J and clone size reflect that table, while D and trimming were determined from the DNA. The sample gives roughly 250,000 clones, about 89% of which show up once; under 2.5% is in the top ten.

This chain links TRBV5-1 with TRBJ1-1; D is uncertain. This TCR came from a woman aged 50 to 60 with acute or convalescent COVID-19. Sequencing was done on a sample of peripheral blood. CDR3 sequence reads: CASSLPGSPEAFF. CDR3 nucleotide sequence: TGCGCCAGCAGCTTGCCGGGGTCCCCTGAAGCTTTCTTT.